These 15 T cell receptor beta chains were all obtained from the same sample, sequenced in a study of T cells in Graves' hyperthyroidism and ophthalmopathy. The investigators amplified TCR beta CDR3 regions from RNA transcripts. A set of HTBI primers served as the primers for a first-round RT-PCR of the TCR CDR3. TCRdb passed the multiplex PCR reads through MiXCR, listing each CDR3 protein once. Among about 770,000 distinct CDR3 sequences listed, 18% were seen once. Sequencing input: blood. These receptor sequences come from a woman in her 50s with Graves' hyperthyroidism that later progressed to Graves' ophthalmopathy.

The rearrangement links TRBV19 to TRBJ2-1; D tentatively reads TRBD1 or TRBD2 (5 bases each). Germline V gives CDR1 LNHDA, CDR2 SQIVND (reference sequence). The CDR3 runs to 14 residues. The ends were cut back, 9 bases at V and 0 bases at J, with 12 bases in the middle. DNA of the CDR3: TGTGCCAGCCGGGGCCTGAGCTCCTACAATGAGCAGTTCTTC. As protein: CASRGLSSYNEQFF.

This clonotype was seen ten or more times. The chain employs TRBV20-1 and TRBJ1-2, with no clear D. This CDR3 spans 13 amino acids. Trimming cost V 3 bases and J 3 bases, with 11 bases left between them. The V gene's germline CDR1 is DFQATT and CDR2 SNEGSKA (reference sequence). CDR3 sequence reads: CSASFLGHYGYTF. In nucleotides, the CDR3 is TGCAGTGCTAGTTTCCTCGGGCACTATGGCTACACCTTC.

The rearrangement links TRBV4-1 to TRBJ1-4, with D uncertain. V was shortened by 4 bases and J by 6 bases, with 15 bases between the two germline ends. The CDR3 loop spans 15 amino acids. Germline-derived CDR1 and CDR2 are MGHRA and YSYEKL. CDR3 region: CASSRSQSSYEKLFF. The CDR3 region has the DNA TGCGCCAGCAGCCGAAGTCAGAGCTCATATGAAAAACTGTTTTTT.

This clonotype came up many times. This sequence joins TRBV6-5 and TRBJ1-1, with TRBD1 matching over 10 bases. Germline CDR1 MNHEY, CDR2 SVGAGI. J gave up 5 bases and V 2 bases, and 2 bases lay outside the gene matches. The CDR3 is 14 amino acids. The CDR3 spells CASSYRTGGTEAFF. The DNA for the CDR3 is TGTGCCAGCAGTTACAGGACAGGGGGGACTGAAGCTTTCTTT.

This clonotype came up many times. The chain recombines TRBV12-3 or TRBV12-4 with TRBJ1-5; D is uncertain. The CDR3 loop spans 13 amino acids. The germline V and J ends were trimmed by 1 base and 5 bases, with 6 bases remaining between them. The CDR3 reads CASSLGNHQPQHF. CDR3 DNA sequence: TGTGCCAGCAGTTTAGGGAACCATCAGCCCCAGCATTTT.

This clonotype was recorded at least ten times. V usage is TRBV20-1 and J usage is TRBJ2-7; 7 nucleotides line up with TRBD2. The CDR3 is made up of 15 amino acids. V shed 0 bases, J shed 3 bases, and the junction held 8 bases outside the gene matches. Germline V gene lookup returns CDR1 DFQATT and CDR2 SNEGSKA (reference sequence). This CDR3 is CSARDQGSGLYEQYF. CDR3 nucleotides: TGCAGTGCTAGAGATCAGGGTAGCGGGCTCTACGAGCAGTACTTC.

This clonotype was seen once. CDR3 loop: CASSLGDGSSYNEQFF. The CDR3 DNA reads as TGTGCCAGCAGCCTTGGGGACGGGAGCTCCTACAATGAGCAGTTCTTC. The chain joins TRBV6-1 to TRBJ2-1, with D possibly TRBD2 on 6 matching bases. This CDR3 has 16 amino acids. V lost 6 bases and J lost 0, with 15 bases in between. Per germline, CDR1 MNHNS and CDR2 SASEGT.

This clonotype was recorded many times. The chain has TRBV7-9 and TRBJ2-7; TRBD1 agrees at 9 bases. CDR3 length: 15 amino acids. J gave up 3 bases and V 1 base, and 4 bases lay outside the gene matches. Per germline, CDR1 SEHNR and CDR2 FQNEAQ (reference sequence). For the CDR3, the DNA is TGTGCCAGCAGCTTAGGGGGGACAGGGCTCTACGAGCAGTACTTC. This gives the protein CASSLGGTGLYEQYF. Combining the CDR3 with reference TRBV7-9 and TRBJ2-7 gives the whole variable domain DTGVSQNPRHKITKRGQNVTFRCDPISEHNRLYWYRQTLGQGPEFLTYFQNEAQLEKSRLLSDRFSAERPKGSFSTLEIQRTEQGDSAMYLCASSLGGTGLYEQYFGPGTRLTVT.

This clonotype turned up a few times. This chain links TRBV6-1 with TRBJ2-1; TRBD1 aligns across 12 bases. The CDR3 is 19 residues long. Germline V lookup: CDR1 MNHNS, CDR2 SASEGT. Germline trimming cut 6 bases from V and 2 bases from J; bases unmatched to any gene: 14. The CDR3 protein is CASSPFPGQGASTYNEQFF. Written as DNA, the CDR3 is TGTGCCAGCAGCCCATTCCCGGGACAGGGGGCTTCAACCTACAATGAGCAGTTCTTC.

The chain couples TRBV5-1 to TRBJ1-6; 9 nucleotides agree with TRBD1. With 4 bases clipped from V and 3 bases from J, the junction kept 5 bases outside the gene matches. Germline assignment: CDR1 SGHRS and CDR2 YFSETQ. The CDR3 runs 16 residues. CDR3 in DNA: TGCGCCAGCAGCGTCGGACAGGGGATCTATAATTCACCCCTCCACTTT. Translated: CASSVGQGIYNSPLHF. The full variable domain, with the rest looked up from reference TRBV5-1 and TRBJ1-6, is KAGVTQTPRYLIKTRGQQVTLSCSPISGHRSVSWYQQTPGQGLQFLFEYFSETQRNKGNFPGRFSGRQFSNSRSEMNVSTLELGDSALYLCASSVGQGIYNSPLHFGNGTRLTVT.

This clonotype occurred many times. The J gene is TRBJ2-3, the V gene TRBV20-1, with 8 nucleotides matching TRBD2. The germline V gene encodes CDR1 DFQATT and CDR2 SNEGSKA (reference sequence). Losses at the gene ends were 6 bases for V and 1 base for J; bases not matched to a gene: 6. CDR3 size: 14 residues. CDR3 protein: CSAHSGVGTDTQYF. The CDR3 DNA reads as TGCAGTGCCCATAGCGGGGTGGGCACAGATACGCAGTATTTT.

The chain combines TRBV7-9 with TRBJ1-2; 11 nucleotides align to TRBD1. CDR3 length: 16 residues. With V trimmed by 5 bases and J by 0 bases, 5 bases remained unmatched. Germline V lookup: CDR1 SEHNR, CDR2 FQNEAQ (reference sequence). CDR3 in amino acids: CASSPRTGGANYGYTF. DNA of the CDR3: TGTGCCAGCAGCCCCCGGACAGGGGGCGCTAACTATGGCTACACCTTC.

The rearrangement joins TRBV29-1 to TRBJ2-5, with 9 bases aligning to TRBD1. Trimming removed 2 bases from V and 4 bases from J; junction bases left unmatched: 5. Germline CDR1 reads SQVTM; CDR2 reads ANQGSEA. This CDR3 region has 14 residues. CDR3 coding DNA: TGCAGCGTTGAATTACAGGGGGCAAGAGAGACCCAGTACTTC. Protein sequence: CSVELQGARETQYF. Filled out from reference TRBV29-1 and TRBJ2-5, the complete variable domain reads SAVISQKPSRDICQRGTSLTIQCQVDSQVTMMFWYRQQPGQSLTLIATANQGSEATYESGFVIDKFPISRPNLTFSTLTVSNMSPEDSSIYLCSVELQGARETQYFGPGTRLLVL.

The chain recombines TRBV10-3 with TRBJ1-2; perhaps TRBD1 as D (5 bases). V shed 2 bases and J shed 7 bases, with 14 bases lying between them. This CDR3 is 14 amino acids long. CDR1 is ENHRY, CDR2 SYGVKD, per germline. The CDR3 DNA sequence: TGTGCCATCAGTGAGGTCGGGGGAGGTTCTGGCTACACCTTC. It translates to CAISEVGGGSGYTF.

CDR3 sequence: CASSFVSGYGYTF. CDR3 DNA: TGTGCCAGCAGCTTTGTAAGCGGCTATGGCTACACCTTC. The rearrangement uses TRBV5-4 and TRBJ1-2; D remains unclear. V was shortened by 2 bases and J by 4 bases, with 9 bases between the two germline ends. There are 13 residues in the CDR3. Germline lookup yields CDR1 SGHNT and CDR2 YYREEE (reference sequence).